This T cell receptor (beta chain) is drawn from a study of control samples from healthy donors and cancer patients. The method was immunoSEQ multiplex PCR; TCRdb's version includes in-frame clones alone and lacks a portion of them. The top ten hold about 3.2% of the sample, which has about 140,000 clones, more than 90% seen once. V lost 4 bases and J lost 0, with 16 bases in between. CDR3 length: 16 residues. CDR1 is SGHRS, CDR2 YFSETQ, per germline. The sequence was obtained from a man younger than 40 in good health. Material: blood. The rearrangement uses TRBV5-1 and TRBJ1-2; D possibly corresponds to TRBD1 (6 bases). For the CDR3, the DNA is TGCGCCAGCAGCCTGGGGGGGGCCATAGCTAACTATGGCTACACCTTC. Its translation is CASSLGGAIANYGYTF.